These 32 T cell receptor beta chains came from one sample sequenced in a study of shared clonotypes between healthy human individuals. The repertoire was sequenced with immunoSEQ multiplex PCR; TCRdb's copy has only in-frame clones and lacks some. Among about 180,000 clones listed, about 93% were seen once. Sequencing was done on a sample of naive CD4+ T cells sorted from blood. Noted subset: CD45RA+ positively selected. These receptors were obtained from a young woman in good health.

This chain's CDR3 is CASSPFGLAGGSSYEQYF. CDR3 coding DNA: TGTGCCAGCTCACCATTTGGGCTAGCGGGCGGGAGCTCCTACGAGCAGTACTTC. The rearrangement uses TRBV18 and TRBJ2-7, with 8 bases aligning to TRBD2. CDR3 size: 18 residues. The ends lost 2 bases at V and 0 bases at J; junction bases unmatched: 12. Germline CDR1 is KGHSH and CDR2 is LQKENI.

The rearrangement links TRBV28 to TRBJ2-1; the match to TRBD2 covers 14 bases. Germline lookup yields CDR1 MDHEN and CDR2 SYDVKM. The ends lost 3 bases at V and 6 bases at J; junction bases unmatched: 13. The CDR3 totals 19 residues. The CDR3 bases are TGTGCCAGCAGTTTCTCTGGACTAGCGGGAGGTTCACGGGTCAATGAGCAGTTCTTC. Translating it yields CASSFSGLAGGSRVNEQFF.

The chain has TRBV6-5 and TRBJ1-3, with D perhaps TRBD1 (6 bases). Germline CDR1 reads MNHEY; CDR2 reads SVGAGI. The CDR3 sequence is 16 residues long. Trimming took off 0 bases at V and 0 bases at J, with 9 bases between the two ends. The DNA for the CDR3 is TGTGCCAGCAGTTACTCAGGGGGGAACTCTGGAAACACCATATATTTT. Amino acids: CASSYSGGNSGNTIYF.

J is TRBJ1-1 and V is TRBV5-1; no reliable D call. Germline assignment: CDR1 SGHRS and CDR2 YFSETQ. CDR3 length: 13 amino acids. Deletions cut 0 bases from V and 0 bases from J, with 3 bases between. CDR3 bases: TGCGCCAGCAGCTTGGAGATGAACACTGAAGCTTTCTTT. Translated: CASSLEMNTEAFF. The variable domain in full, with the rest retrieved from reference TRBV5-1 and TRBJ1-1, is KAGVTQTPRYLIKTRGQQVTLSCSPISGHRSVSWYQQTPGQGLQFLFEYFSETQRNKGNFPGRFSGRQFSNSRSEMNVSTLELGDSALYLCASSLEMNTEAFFGQGTRLTVV.

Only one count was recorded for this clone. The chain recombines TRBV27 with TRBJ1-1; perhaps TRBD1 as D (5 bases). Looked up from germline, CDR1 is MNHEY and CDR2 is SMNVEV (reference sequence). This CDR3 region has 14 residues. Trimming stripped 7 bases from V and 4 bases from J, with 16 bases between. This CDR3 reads CASTPLRGPTEAFF. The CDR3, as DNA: TGTGCCAGCACTCCGTTAAGGGGCCCCACTGAAGCTTTCTTT.

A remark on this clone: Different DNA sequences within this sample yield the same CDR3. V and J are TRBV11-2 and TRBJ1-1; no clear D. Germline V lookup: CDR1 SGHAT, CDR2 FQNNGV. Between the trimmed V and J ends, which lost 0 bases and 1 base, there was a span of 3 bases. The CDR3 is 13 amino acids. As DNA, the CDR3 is TGTGCCAGCAGCTTAGACAGGAACACTGAAGCTTTCTTT. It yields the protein CASSLDRNTEAFF.

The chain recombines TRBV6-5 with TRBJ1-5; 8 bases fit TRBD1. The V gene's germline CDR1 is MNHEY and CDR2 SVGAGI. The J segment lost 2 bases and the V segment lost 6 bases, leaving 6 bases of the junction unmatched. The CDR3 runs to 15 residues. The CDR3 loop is CASSEDRVRNQPQHF. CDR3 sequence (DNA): TGTGCCAGCAGCGAGGACAGGGTACGCAATCAGCCCCAGCATTTT.

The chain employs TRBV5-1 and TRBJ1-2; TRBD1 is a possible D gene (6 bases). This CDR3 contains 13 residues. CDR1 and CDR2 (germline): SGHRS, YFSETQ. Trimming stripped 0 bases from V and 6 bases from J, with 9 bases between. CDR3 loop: CASSLDRVNGYTF. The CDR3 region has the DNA TGCGCCAGCAGCTTGGACAGGGTCAATGGCTACACCTTC.

The CDR3 reads CASSPLGTSVETQYF. The CDR3 nucleotides read TGTGCCAGCAGCCCGTTGGGGACTAGCGTAGAGACCCAGTACTTC. V gene TRBV14 combines with J gene TRBJ2-5; 10 positions match TRBD2. The CDR3 contains 15 residues. Looked up from germline, CDR1 is SGHDN and CDR2 is FVKESK. Trimming took 4 bases from V and 4 from J; bases not matched to a gene: 6.

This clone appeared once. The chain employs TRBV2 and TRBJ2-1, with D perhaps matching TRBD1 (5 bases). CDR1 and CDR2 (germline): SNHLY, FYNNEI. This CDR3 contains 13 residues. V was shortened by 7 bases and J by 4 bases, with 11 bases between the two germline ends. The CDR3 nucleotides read TGTGCCAGCAAGGCAGGGATTTACAATGAGCAGTTCTTC. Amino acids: CASKAGIYNEQFF.

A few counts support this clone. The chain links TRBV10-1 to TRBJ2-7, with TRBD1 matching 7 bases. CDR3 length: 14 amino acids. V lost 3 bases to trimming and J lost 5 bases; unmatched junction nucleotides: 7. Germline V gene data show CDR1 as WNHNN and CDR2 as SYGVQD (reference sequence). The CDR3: CASSDGQGVNEQYF. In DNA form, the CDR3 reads TGCGCCAGCAGTGATGGGCAGGGGGTGAACGAGCAGTACTTC.

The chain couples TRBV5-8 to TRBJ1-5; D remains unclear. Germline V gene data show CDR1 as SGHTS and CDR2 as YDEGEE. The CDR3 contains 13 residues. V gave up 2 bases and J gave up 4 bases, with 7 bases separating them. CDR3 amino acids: CASSFIGNQPQHF. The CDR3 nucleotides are TGTGCCAGCAGCTTCATCGGGAATCAGCCCCAGCATTTT.

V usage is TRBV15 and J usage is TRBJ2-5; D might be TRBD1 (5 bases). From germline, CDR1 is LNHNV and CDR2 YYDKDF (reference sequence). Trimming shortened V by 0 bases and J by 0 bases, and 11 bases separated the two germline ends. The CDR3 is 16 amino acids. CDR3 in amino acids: CATSRDLSGNQETQYF. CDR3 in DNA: TGTGCCACCAGCAGAGATCTCTCAGGGAACCAAGAGACCCAGTACTTC. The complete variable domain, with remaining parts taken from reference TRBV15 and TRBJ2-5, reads DAMVIQNPRYQVTQFGKPVTLSCSQTLNHNVMYWYQQKSSQAPKLLFHYYDKDFNNEADTPDNFQSRRPNTSFCFLDIRSPGLGDTAMYLCATSRDLSGNQETQYFGPGTRLLVL.

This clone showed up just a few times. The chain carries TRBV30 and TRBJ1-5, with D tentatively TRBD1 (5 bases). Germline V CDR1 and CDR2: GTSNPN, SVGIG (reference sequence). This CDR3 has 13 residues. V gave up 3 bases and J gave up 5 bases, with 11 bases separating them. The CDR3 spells CAWSDSEHQPQHF. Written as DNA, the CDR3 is TGTGCCTGGAGCGACAGCGAGCATCAGCCCCAGCATTTT.

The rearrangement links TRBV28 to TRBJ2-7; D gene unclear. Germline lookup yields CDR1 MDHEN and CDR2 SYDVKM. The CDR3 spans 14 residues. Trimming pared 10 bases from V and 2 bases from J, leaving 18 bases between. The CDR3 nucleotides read TGTGCCATCGAGACCCGAACTAAGACCTACGAGCAGTACTTC. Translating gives CAIETRTKTYEQYF.

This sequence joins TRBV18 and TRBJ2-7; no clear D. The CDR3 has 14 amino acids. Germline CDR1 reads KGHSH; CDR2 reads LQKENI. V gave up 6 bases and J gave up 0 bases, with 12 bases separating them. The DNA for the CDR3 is TGTGCCAGCTCTCCTAGTCCGTCCTCCTACGAGCAGTACTTC. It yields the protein CASSPSPSSYEQYF.

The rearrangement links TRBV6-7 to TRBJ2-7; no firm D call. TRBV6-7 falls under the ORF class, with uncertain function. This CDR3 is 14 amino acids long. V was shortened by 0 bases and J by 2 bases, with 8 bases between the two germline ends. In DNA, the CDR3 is TGTGCCAGCAGTTACTCGATCCGAACCTACGAGCAGTACTTC. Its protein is CASSYSIRTYEQYF.

The CDR3 bases are TGTGCCAGCAGTCGGGACAGCCCCTACGAGCAGTACTTC. Its translation: CASSRDSPYEQYF. The rearrangement joins TRBV28 to TRBJ2-5; 7 bases match TRBD1. The end of the DNA fits TRBJ2-7 better, so the J call may be wrong. Germline lookup yields CDR1 MDHEN and CDR2 SYDVKM. The CDR3 totals 13 residues.

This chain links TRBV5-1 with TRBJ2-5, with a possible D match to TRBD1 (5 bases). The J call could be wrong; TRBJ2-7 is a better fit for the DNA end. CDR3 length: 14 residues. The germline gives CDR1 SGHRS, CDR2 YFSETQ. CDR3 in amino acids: CASSRGQSTSEQYF. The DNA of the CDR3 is TGCGCCAGCAGTCGAGGACAATCCACGTCCGAGCAGTACTTC.

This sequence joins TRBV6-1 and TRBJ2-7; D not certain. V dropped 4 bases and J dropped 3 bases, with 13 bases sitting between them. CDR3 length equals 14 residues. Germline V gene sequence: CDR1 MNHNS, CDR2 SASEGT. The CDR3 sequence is CASSVRYSDYEQYF. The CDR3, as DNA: TGTGCCAGCAGTGTCCGCTATTCGGACTACGAGCAGTACTTC.

This CDR3 is CASSRTTDIPIWNTEAFF. The DNA for the CDR3 is TGTGCCAGCAGCCGCACCACTGACATTCCGATATGGAACACTGAAGCTTTCTTT. The J gene is TRBJ1-1, the V gene TRBV27; D is unresolved. Germline lookup yields CDR1 MNHEY and CDR2 SMNVEV (reference sequence). V dropped 6 bases and J dropped 1 base, with 24 bases sitting between them. The CDR3 runs to 18 residues.

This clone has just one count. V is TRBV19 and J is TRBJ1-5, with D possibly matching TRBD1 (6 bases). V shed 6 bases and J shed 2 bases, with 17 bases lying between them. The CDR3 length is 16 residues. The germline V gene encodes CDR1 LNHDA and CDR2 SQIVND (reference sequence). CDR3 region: CASSGGPNRGNQPQHF. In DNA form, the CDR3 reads TGTGCCAGTAGCGGGGGCCCGAATCGGGGCAATCAGCCCCAGCATTTT.

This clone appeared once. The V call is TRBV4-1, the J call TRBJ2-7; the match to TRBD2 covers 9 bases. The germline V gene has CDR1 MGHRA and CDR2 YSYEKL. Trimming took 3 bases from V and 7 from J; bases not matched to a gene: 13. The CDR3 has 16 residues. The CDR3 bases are TGCGCCAGCAGCCAGGCTAGCGGGACTCCCTTGGTGGAGCAGTACTTC. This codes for CASSQASGTPLVEQYF.

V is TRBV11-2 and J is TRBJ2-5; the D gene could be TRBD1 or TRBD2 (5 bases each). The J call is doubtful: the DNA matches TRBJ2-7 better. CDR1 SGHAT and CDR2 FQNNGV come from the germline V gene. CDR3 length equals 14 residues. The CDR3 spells CASSPGRSSYEQYF. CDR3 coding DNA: TGTGCCAGCAGCCCGGGACGGAGCTCCTACGAGCAGTACTTC.

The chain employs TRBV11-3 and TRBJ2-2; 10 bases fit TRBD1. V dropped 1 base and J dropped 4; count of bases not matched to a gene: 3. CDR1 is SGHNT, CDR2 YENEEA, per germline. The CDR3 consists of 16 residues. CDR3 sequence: CASSLGQGASTGELFF. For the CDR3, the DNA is TGTGCCAGCAGCTTAGGACAGGGGGCTAGCACCGGGGAGCTGTTTTTT.

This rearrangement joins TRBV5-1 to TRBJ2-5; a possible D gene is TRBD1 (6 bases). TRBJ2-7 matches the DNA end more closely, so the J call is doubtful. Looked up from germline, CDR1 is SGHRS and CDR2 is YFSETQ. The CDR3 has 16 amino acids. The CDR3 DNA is TGCGCCAGCAGCTTGGGATACCGGGACACGATCTACGAGCAGTACTTC. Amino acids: CASSLGYRDTIYEQYF.

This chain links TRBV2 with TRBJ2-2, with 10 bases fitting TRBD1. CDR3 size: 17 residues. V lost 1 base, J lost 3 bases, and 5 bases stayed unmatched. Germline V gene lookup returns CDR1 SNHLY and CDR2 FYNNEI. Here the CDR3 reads CASSEGTGGGHTGELFF. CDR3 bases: TGTGCCAGCAGTGAAGGGACAGGGGGTGGCCACACCGGGGAGCTGTTTTTT.

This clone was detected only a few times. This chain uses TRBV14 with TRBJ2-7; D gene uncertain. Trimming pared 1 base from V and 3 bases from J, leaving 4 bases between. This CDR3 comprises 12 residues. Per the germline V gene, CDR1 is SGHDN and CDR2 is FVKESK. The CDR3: CASSQVSYEQYF. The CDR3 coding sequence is TGTGCCAGCAGCCAAGTTAGCTACGAGCAGTACTTC.

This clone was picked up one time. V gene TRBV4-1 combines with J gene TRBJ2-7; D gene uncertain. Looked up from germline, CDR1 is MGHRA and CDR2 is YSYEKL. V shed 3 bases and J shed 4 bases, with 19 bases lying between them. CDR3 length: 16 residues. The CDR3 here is CASSHSLSRGNYEQYF. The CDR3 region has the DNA TGCGCCAGCAGCCATTCCCTGTCGAGAGGTAATTACGAGCAGTACTTC.

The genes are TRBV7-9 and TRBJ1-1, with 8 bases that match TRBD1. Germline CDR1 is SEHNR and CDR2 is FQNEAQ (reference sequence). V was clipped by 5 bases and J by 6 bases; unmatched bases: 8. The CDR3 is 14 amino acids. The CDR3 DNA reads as TGTGCCAGCAGCATACAGGGGGAATCCTCTGAAGCTTTCTTT. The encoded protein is CASSIQGESSEAFF.

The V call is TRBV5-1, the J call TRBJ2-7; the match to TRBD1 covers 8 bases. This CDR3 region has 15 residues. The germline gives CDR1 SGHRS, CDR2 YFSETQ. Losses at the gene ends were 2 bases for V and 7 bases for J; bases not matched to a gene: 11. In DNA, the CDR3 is TGCGCCAGCAGCTTAGGGGACAGGCCCAGAGAGGAGCAGTACTTC. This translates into CASSLGDRPREEQYF.

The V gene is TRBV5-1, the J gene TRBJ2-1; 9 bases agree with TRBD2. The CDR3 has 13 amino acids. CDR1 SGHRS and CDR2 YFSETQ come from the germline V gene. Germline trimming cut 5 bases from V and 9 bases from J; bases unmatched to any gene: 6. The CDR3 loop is CASRGGRAGEQFF. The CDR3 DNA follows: TGCGCCAGCAGAGGCGGGAGGGCGGGTGAGCAGTTCTTC.